These T cell receptor beta chains were read from a single sample in a study of T-cell reconstitution after alpha-beta-depleted transplantation in children. TCRdb called the PCR reads again in MiXCR, with one record for every CDR3 protein. The table records around 600,000 distinct CDR3 sequences, 16% of them present only once. Material: PBMCs from the stem cell graft donor, obtained from the stem cell graft. These TCRs come from a human donor who donated a stem cell graft to a child with acute myeloid leukemia. Both conserved end residues are part of each CDR3. A D gene is named only where the DNA matches it firmly. Clone size appears in some rows only: once, few, many, or a class for an expanded clone.

TRBV5-4,TRBJ2-1,TRBD2,-,TGTGCCAGCAGCTTGGCACTAGCGAAGCAGTTCTTC,CASSLALAKQFF
TRBV20-1,TRBJ1-1,-,many,TGCAGTGCTAGACAGATAGCTGAAGCTTTCTTT,CSARQIAEAFF
TRBV5-8,TRBJ1-1,TRBD1,-,TGTGCCAGCAACCCCGGACAGGGGGCTTATACTGAAGCTTTCTTT,CASNPGQGAYTEAFF
TRBV7-3,TRBJ2-2,TRBD1,few,TGTGCCAGCAGCATAACCGGGACAGGCTACACCGGGGAGCTGTTTTTT,CASSITGTGYTGELFF
TRBV7-8,TRBJ1-2,-,few,TGTGCCAGCAGCCGCCGAGGGGCAGGGGTGCCTCGGAAGAACTACACCTTC,CASSRRGAGVPRKNYTF
TRBV5-6,TRBJ2-3,TRBD1,-,TGTGCCAGCAGCCTCCTGGGACAGCTGAGCACAGATACGCAGTATTTT,CASSLLGQLSTDTQYF
TRBV7-2,TRBJ2-1,TRBD2,few,TGTGCCAGCAGCTTCAGGACCCGGGAGGCCAATGAGCAGTTCTTC,CASSFRTREANEQFF
TRBV7-9,TRBJ1-1,-,few,TGTGCCAGCAGCTTAGCGGTCAGGGGTGGCCCTGAAGCTTTCTTT,CASSLAVRGGPEAFF
TRBV20-1,TRBJ2-3,-,many,TGCAGTGCTAGAGATCGACAGGCTAGCACAGATACGCAGTATTTT,CSARDRQASTDTQYF
TRBV29-1,TRBJ2-7,-,many,TGCAGCGTTCGGCCGGGGGGCACCGGTCGGGAGCAGTACTTC,CSVRPGGTGREQYF
TRBV3-1,TRBJ2-1,-,-,TGTGCCAGCAGCCATCGGGGGTCCCGCAATGAGCAGTTCTTC,CASSHRGSRNEQFF
TRBV4-1,TRBJ2-5,TRBD2,-,TGCGCCAGCAGCCAAGGACTAGCGGGGGTGGAGACCCAGTACTTC,CASSQGLAGVETQYF
TRBV7-6,TRBJ1-3,-,many,TGTGCCAGCAGCTTAGTATGGGCGGGCTCTGGAAACACCATATATTTT,CASSLVWAGSGNTIYF
TRBV24-1,TRBJ2-1,-,-,TGTGCCACCAGTGATTTGTCCCTCCTCAATGAGCAGTTCTTC,CATSDLSLLNEQFF
TRBV20-1,TRBJ2-1,TRBD2,many,TGCAGTGCCGCCGGGACTAGCGGATACAATGAGCAGTTCTTC,CSAAGTSGYNEQFF
TRBV5-1,TRBJ2-5,-,-,TGCGCCAGCAGCTTACCAATGGACTACTCGTACCAAGAGACCCAGTACTTC,CASSLPMDYSYQETQYF
TRBV15,TRBJ2-5,-,few,TGTGCCACCAGCCTCAGGGGAACAGCGTACCAAGAGACCCAGTACTTC,CATSLRGTAYQETQYF
TRBV20-1,TRBJ1-1,-,many,TGCAGTGCAACGACAGAACTTGAAGCTTTCTTT,CSATTELEAFF
TRBV15,TRBJ1-4,-,-,TGTGCCACCAGCAGAGTCTCAGGATCTGGCGAAAAACTGTTTTTT,CATSRVSGSGEKLFF
TRBV20-1,TRBJ2-1,-,many,TGCAGTGCTAGAGATCCGGCGGGTGCAACCTACAATGAGCAGTTCTTC,CSARDPAGATYNEQFF
TRBV15,TRBJ2-5,-,many,TGTGCCACCAGCACCAATATTGGACAATCAGAGACCCAGTACTTC,CATSTNIGQSETQYF
TRBV5-5,TRBJ2-5,TRBD2,-,TGTGCCAGCAGCCCTCAGGAGCAACTAGCGGAGACCCAGTACTTC,CASSPQEQLAETQYF
TRBV20-1,TRBJ1-5,TRBD1,-,TGCAGTGCTAGAGACCAGGACAGGGGGGACGTAGGGAGCAATCAGCCCCAGCATTTT,CSARDQDRGDVGSNQPQHF
TRBV20-1,TRBJ1-4,-,many,TGCAGTGCTAGAGATGGCGGGGGTCATGAAAAACTGTTTTTT,CSARDGGGHEKLFF
TRBV20-1,TRBJ1-2,-,many,TGCAGTGCTAGAGACCCTCTAGAACAGGTCAACTATGGCTACACCTTC,CSARDPLEQVNYGYTF
TRBV29-1,TRBJ1-1,-,many,TGCAGCGTTGAAGTGGCCAGTAAGGCTTTCTTT,CSVEVASKAFF
TRBV20-1,TRBJ1-1,-,many,TGCAGTGCTAGAGCCCCCGGGGGCCCTCCGTCAGAAGCTTTCTTT,CSARAPGGPPSEAFF
TRBV2,TRBJ2-2,-,-,TGTGCCAGCAGTGAAGCTCTACAGAACACCGGGGAGCTGTTTTTT,CASSEALQNTGELFF
TRBV4-3,TRBJ2-7,-,-,TGCGCCAGCAGCCAAGGGGGGCAGGGCGCCTACGAGCAGTACTTC,CASSQGGQGAYEQYF
TRBV11-2,TRBJ1-1,-,-,TGTGCCAGCAGCTCCGTAGTGAGTCCTTACACTGAAGCTTTCTTT,CASSSVVSPYTEAFF
TRBV29-1,TRBJ2-5,TRBD1,many,TGCAGCGTCGGAGAGACAGGGGTGGGGACCCAGTACTTC,CSVGETGVGTQYF
TRBV5-1,TRBJ2-3,-,many,TGCGCCAGCAGCTTGGAGTGGGGGGATGGCACAGATACGCAGTATTTT,CASSLEWGDGTDTQYF
TRBV13,TRBJ1-1,-,few,TGTGCCAGCAGTTTAGGGGTTCCAGGGCCTACAGCTTTCTTT,CASSLGVPGPTAFF
TRBV24-1,TRBJ2-1,TRBD2,few,TGTGCCACCAGTGTCCCCGGGGAGGGTTCCTACAATGAGCAGTTCTTC,CATSVPGEGSYNEQFF
TRBV7-2,TRBJ1-1,TRBD1,-,TGTGCCAGCAGCGGGGGGGGACAGGGGTGGCACACTGAAGCTTTCTTT,CASSGGGQGWHTEAFF
TRBV20-1,TRBJ2-4,-,many,TGCAGTGCTGGGGGCAGGGGCCGGAACATTCAGTACTTC,CSAGGRGRNIQYF
TRBV20-1,TRBJ2-2,TRBD2,many,TGCAGTGCTAGGACTAGCGGGGGGCCCGGGGAGCTGTTTTTT,CSARTSGGPGELFF
TRBV5-1,TRBJ2-2,-,few,TGCGCCAGCATGGATCGGAACACCGGGGAGCTGTTTTTT,CASMDRNTGELFF
TRBV20-1,TRBJ2-5,-,many,TGCAGTGCTCCTCCTCCTGCCCAAGAGACCCAGTACTTC,CSAPPPAQETQYF
TRBV9,TRBJ2-3,-,many,TGTGCCAGCAGCCCCGTTGGACTTAGCACAGATACGCAGTATTTT,CASSPVGLSTDTQYF
TRBV20-1,TRBJ1-6,-,many,TGCAGTGCTAGAGATCGGAGGGGCCCCTATAATTCACCCCTCCACTTT,CSARDRRGPYNSPLHF
TRBV5-4,TRBJ2-1,-,-,TGTGCCAGCAGCGTTAGCAGAGGAGGGGAGGCTTGGCAGTTCTTC,CASSVSRGGEAWQFF
TRBV25-1,TRBJ2-1,-,few,TGTGCCAGCAGTGAAGAGACAGAATACAATGAGCAGTTCTTC,CASSEETEYNEQFF
TRBV4-2,TRBJ1-1,TRBD1,few,TGTGCCAGCAGTTACCTCGGACAGGGGGGGATGAACACTGAAGCTTTCTTT,CASSYLGQGGMNTEAFF
TRBV12-3/TRBV12-4,TRBJ2-3,TRBD2,many,TGTGCCAGCAGTTTCCCGACTACCAGGGAGGGAGATACGCAGTATTTT,CASSFPTTREGDTQYF
TRBV12-3/TRBV12-4,TRBJ1-2,-,many,TGTGCCAGCAGTTCGGGCAGGGCCAACTATGGCTACACCTTC,CASSSGRANYGYTF
TRBV27,TRBJ2-1,-,-,TGTGCCAGCGACCCGGGGTCGCCCTCCTACAATGAGCAGTTCTTC,CASDPGSPSYNEQFF
TRBV7-2,TRBJ2-5,-,few,TGTGCCAGCAGTTTTACCGGGACGCACCAAGAGACCCAGTACTTC,CASSFTGTHQETQYF
TRBV5-1,TRBJ1-1,-,few,TGCGCCAGCAGCTTAACTACGGGTGGCACTGAAGCTTTCTTT,CASSLTTGGTEAFF
TRBV5-1,TRBJ2-3,-,-,TGCGCCAGCAGCTTCCGGGACGGAGACACAGATACGCAGTATTTT,CASSFRDGDTDTQYF
TRBV7-7,TRBJ2-5,-,-,TGTGCCAGCAGTCTGACCGATTGGGGCCAAGAGACCCAGTACTTC,CASSLTDWGQETQYF
TRBV20-1,TRBJ2-5,-,many,TGCAGTGCTAAAGGGATCCTAAGGTCGATGCAAGAGACCCAGTACTTC,CSAKGILRSMQETQYF
TRBV6-1,TRBJ1-1,TRBD1,many,TGTGCCAGCAGTACCTACAGGGGAATGAACACTGAAGCTTTCTTT,CASSTYRGMNTEAFF
TRBV7-2,TRBJ2-5,-,many,TGTGCCAGCAGCCCAGGGGGGCCAGAGACCCAGTACTTC,CASSPGGPETQYF